This T cell receptor beta chain was sequenced for a study of T cell responses to AZD1222 COVID-19 vaccine listed by TCRdb under 2021. With regard to the full study: TCR sequencing was performed for roughly 240 trial participants, of whom roughly 200 were given two doses of AZD1222 and around 25 were given two doses of MenACWY control vaccine. Enrollment into the trials was organized by age into subgroups of 18-55, 56-69 and 70-plus years, and those subgroups contained about 160, 30 and 59 TCR-sequenced participants, respectively.

The paper as a whole reports these results and caveats: Nearly half of unique spike-specific TCRs reportedly recognized epitopes outside regions mutated in the B.1.351 and B.1.1.7 variants. A significant rise in spike-specific TCR breadth and depth was observed after two AZD1222 doses relative to day 0 and relative to MenACWY recipients. The 56-69-year group was small, and its depth increase did not reach significance, likely because of low power. The vaccine-associated CD4 TCRs covered the entire spike protein, and the dominant responses fell in regions 160-218 and 743-854. No day 14 peak-response samples were available, so repertoires were characterized only after the peak T cell response. Participants were mostly white British, with more females than males. The authors suggested clonal diversity may have been underestimated. Conclusions about previously exposed vaccinees are limited because only 6 or 7 AZD1222 recipients were SARS-CoV-2 seropositive at baseline.

The meaning of the sample's time point label: about 28 days (+/-7) after the second vaccine dose. AZD1222 recipients whose second dose came at about 4 weeks and those whose second dose came at about 12 weeks were combined into one group, since spike-specific TCR depth and breadth did not differ between the two schedules. Vaccinee samples were obtained from the UK trials COV001 and COV002, which included a single-blind randomized controlled phase 2/3 trial of AZD1222 (ChAdOx1 nCoV-19) in healthy adults. For TCRbeta chain sequencing, PBMC samples were collected from trial participants at day 0 and at day 28 after the second dose. CDR1 and CDR2 (SNHLY, FYNNEI) derive from the germline V gene. The CDR3 runs 15 residues from the cysteine to the phenylalanine. The entry retains the CDR3 DNA only, 45 bases that are in frame from base 1. V trim: 6 bases; J trim: 5 bases; unmatched bases: 11. The CDR3 regions of human TCRbeta chains were analyzed by immunosequencing. The paper's processing steps were these. TCRs in the repertoires were matched against a reference library of SARS-CoV-2-specific TCRs that had been generated with the MIRA antigen-specificity platform. Breadth was defined as the fraction of unique TCRs that were SARS-CoV-2-associated, and depth was defined as the fraction of total T cells that were SARS-CoV-2-associated. Using the MIRA data, each spike-specific TCR was mapped to the spike region that the TCR reacts to and placed in a CD4 or CD8 class. Log10-transformed breadth and depth values were compared by one-way ANOVA with Sidak's multiple comparisons tests. This is the immuneACCESS table as TCRdb keeps it, with only in-frame sequences that have V and J called. A part of the clones is gone; compared with another copy, unresolved V genes explain less than half, and the rest is unexplained. That table is the source of V, J and clone size, and D and trimming were worked out from the DNA. In this sample the table shows 100,000 to 150,000 clones, roughly 90% of which occur a single time. Roughly 0.98% of the sample is in the top ten clones.

A word on this clone: This clone's antigen is unknown. Base qualities are missing; no much larger clone stands one base away.

The sample consisted of peripheral blood, taken 28 days after the second AZD1222 dose. The TCR comes from an adult who received the AZD1222 COVID-19 vaccine. The rearrangement combines TRBV2 with TRBJ1-2, and 8 bases in between align with TRBD1. The CDR3 is CASSSPGQGLYGYTF. The base sequence is TGTGCCAGCAGCTCCCCCGGACAGGGTCTGTATGGCTACACCTTC.